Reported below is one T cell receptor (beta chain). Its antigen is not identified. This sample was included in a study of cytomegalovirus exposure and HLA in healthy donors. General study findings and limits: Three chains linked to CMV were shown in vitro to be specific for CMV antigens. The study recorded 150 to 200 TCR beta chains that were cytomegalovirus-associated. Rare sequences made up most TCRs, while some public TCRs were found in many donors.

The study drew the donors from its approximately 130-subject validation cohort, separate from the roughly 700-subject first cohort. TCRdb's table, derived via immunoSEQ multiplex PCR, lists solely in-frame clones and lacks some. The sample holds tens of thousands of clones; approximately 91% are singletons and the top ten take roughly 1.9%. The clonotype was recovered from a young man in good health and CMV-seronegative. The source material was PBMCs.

Written as DNA, the CDR3 is TGCAGCGTTTTAGAAGCGGGGAACACCGGGGAGCTGTTTTTT. It is translated as CSVLEAGNTGELFF. This rearrangement joins TRBV29-1 to TRBJ2-2, with D possibly TRBD2 on 6 matching bases. V was trimmed by 5 bases and J by 1 base, leaving 11 bases between them. Germline V gives CDR1 SQVTM, CDR2 ANQGSEA. This CDR3 is 14 amino acids long.